This is a list of T cell receptor beta chains from one sample in a study of neurological immune-mediated disorders. TCRdb used MiXCR to reprocess the 5' RACE reads, holding one entry per CDR3 protein. In the table there are around 47,000 distinct CDR3 sequences, 20% to 25% of which are singletons. The sequenced sample was PBMCs. These receptors were collected from a man aged 55 to 70 with HTLV-1-associated myelopathy (HAM/TSP). Each CDR3 is given with its conserved first and last residue. Each record gives: J gene, V gene, CDR3 protein.

>TRBJ2-5|TRBV2
CASSEGQSQYF
>TRBJ1-1|TRBV12-3/TRBV12-4
CASSFSSGDTEAFF
>TRBJ2-7|TRBV20-1
CSARVGGSSYEQYF
>TRBJ2-7|TRBV5-1
CASSRAGASIDEQYF
>TRBJ1-3|TRBV5-1
CASSSVPDSGNTIYF
>TRBJ1-5|TRBV5-1
CASSRTALSYSNQPQHF
>TRBJ2-1|TRBV20-1
CSAAVEQFF
>TRBJ2-1|TRBV28
CASSTLAGGVNEQFF
>TRBJ1-1|TRBV29-1
CSVEDRAYAFF
>TRBJ1-1|TRBV20-1
CSASTVSNTEAFF
>TRBJ2-3|TRBV5-6
CASSWGLAGWTDTQYF
>TRBJ2-3|TRBV28
CASSPTSVPADTQYF
>TRBJ1-1|TRBV3-1
CGSGQEGSRTEAFF
>TRBJ2-7|TRBV20-1
CSARLAGGTYEQYF
>TRBJ2-1|TRBV20-1
CSARTSGGGREIYNEQFF
>TRBJ2-7|TRBV7-2
CASSGRTSGSNQYEQYF
>TRBJ2-7|TRBV5-1
CASSPGMGTTYEQYF
>TRBJ2-7|TRBV7-3
CASSLTGSHEQYF
>TRBJ2-7|TRBV28
CASSRRRSSYEQYF
>TRBJ2-7|TRBV18
CASSPAPESYEQYF
>TRBJ2-7|TRBV5-1
CASSLAEGLAGEQYF
>TRBJ2-3|TRBV20-1
CSARDPSGRIDTQYF
>TRBJ2-1|TRBV18
CASSPQVGQGDNEQFF
>TRBJ2-1|TRBV5-1
CASSPINKNEQFF
>TRBJ2-1|TRBV11-3
CASSFRGDNNEQFF
>TRBJ2-6|TRBV10-2
CASSRGQISLGANVLTF
>TRBJ1-1|TRBV9
CASSMQSQGTEAFF
>TRBJ2-5|TRBV12-3/TRBV12-4
CASSLLGGTLETQYF
>TRBJ2-5|TRBV14
CASSPPGIRETQYF
>TRBJ2-1|TRBV10-2
CASSERSSGNEQFF
>TRBJ2-7|TRBV7-8
CASSLGVAGAYEQYF
>TRBJ1-5|TRBV20-1
CSARDRNQPQHF
>TRBJ2-7|TRBV11-2
CASSFRLAGNYEQYF
>TRBJ2-1|TRBV29-1
CSVAKFRFYNEQFF
>TRBJ2-5|TRBV11-2
CASKQEETQYF
>TRBJ2-3|TRBV5-1
CASSLGLGSGSTDTQYF
>TRBJ2-1|TRBV10-2
CASSEYGITIEQFF
>TRBJ1-1|TRBV21-1
CASSSLQGNTEAFF
>TRBJ2-1|TRBV24-1
CATSDSGLAENNEQFF
>TRBJ1-5|TRBV12-3/TRBV12-4
CASSLAKTRYSNQPQHF
>TRBJ2-3|TRBV5-1
CASSGGLATDTQYF
>TRBJ2-1|TRBV6-5
CASSYSGLAGNEQFF
>TRBJ1-1|TRBV6-1
CASSETFSTEAFF
>TRBJ2-7|TRBV5-1
CASSLQGLGFYEQYF
>TRBJ2-7|TRBV24-1
CATSDRDSLSYEQYF
>TRBJ2-5|TRBV27
CASSLLGLAAETQYF
>TRBJ1-1|TRBV7-9
CASSFPGQMNTEAFF
>TRBJ2-7|TRBV10-3
CAFLGQREQYF
>TRBJ2-1|TRBV5-1
CASSLFGGYEQFF
>TRBJ2-3|TRBV20-1
CSAIPFERESVTYTQYF
>TRBJ2-2|TRBV10-3
CAIRDSTGELFF
>TRBJ2-1|TRBV20-1
CSARERKVGTSGARPYNEQFF
>TRBJ1-1|TRBV6-6
CASSPRSGSEAFF
>TRBJ1-2|TRBV20-1
CSARDPYGYTF